These 20 T cell receptor beta chains came from one sample sequenced in a study of siplizumab effects on memory and regulatory T cells. The data were produced by immunoSEQ multiplex PCR, yet TCRdb's version contains in-frame clones alone and is incomplete. The data hold 90,000 to 95,000 clones, with around 95% observed a single time. Sequencing was done on a sample of naive CD4+ T cells sorted from blood. The receptor set was obtained from a human donor in good health.

V is TRBV27 and J is TRBJ2-2; D possibly corresponds to TRBD2 (5 bases). The germline CDR1 and CDR2 sequences are MNHEY and SMNVEV (reference sequence). The V end was cut by 6 bases, the J end by 3 bases, with 11 bases between. The CDR3 is made up of 14 amino acids. The CDR3, as DNA: TGTGCCAGCAGATCGGACTGGGACACCGGGGAGCTGTTTTTT. Translation: CASRSDWDTGELFF.

The chain has TRBV5-1 and TRBJ2-7; TRBD2 agrees at 9 bases. There are 15 residues in the CDR3. Germline V gene data show CDR1 as SGHRS and CDR2 as YFSETQ. J gave up 5 bases and V 5 bases, and 11 bases lay outside the gene matches. CDR3 amino acids: CASSSVLAGGDEQYF. CDR3 nucleotide sequence: TGCGCCAGCAGTTCCGTTCTGGCGGGGGGGGACGAGCAGTACTTC.

This clone was observed a single time. The chain has TRBV5-1 and TRBJ2-5, with D possibly TRBD1 on 5 matching bases. This CDR3 region has 15 residues. Germline V gene sequence: CDR1 SGHRS, CDR2 YFSETQ. The V end was cut by 4 bases, the J end by 2 bases, with 15 bases between. CDR3 amino acids: CASSPDRQGQETQYF. The CDR3 DNA reads as TGCGCCAGCAGCCCAGACCGTCAGGGACAAGAGACCCAGTACTTC.

This chain links TRBV7-3 with TRBJ2-2; D uncertain. CDR3 length: 12 residues. Germline assignment: CDR1 SGHTA and CDR2 FQGTGA. The V gene lost 5 bases and the J gene lost 8 bases, with 9 bases spanning the gap. CDR3 in DNA: TGTGCCAGCAGCACCACCTCGGGGGAGCTGTTTTTT. Amino acid sequence: CASSTTSGELFF.

This chain uses TRBV11-2 with TRBJ1-1; maybe TRBD1 (6 bases). The germline gives CDR1 SGHAT, CDR2 FQNNGV. V shed 2 bases and J shed 9 bases, with 13 bases lying between them. The CDR3 runs 13 residues. The CDR3 loop is CASSLRFGGQAFF. CDR3 sequence (DNA): TGTGCCAGCAGCTTAAGATTCGGGGGGCAAGCTTTCTTT.

The rearrangement uses TRBV7-6 and TRBJ2-5; a weak D match, TRBD1 (5 bases). Germline CDR1 reads SGHVS; CDR2 reads FNYEAQ. Trimming removed 0 bases from V and 1 base from J, with 15 bases in between. The CDR3 totals 17 residues. The CDR3 region is CASSLAQGGSRQETQYF. The CDR3 DNA reads as TGTGCCAGCAGCTTAGCGCAGGGCGGATCGCGCCAAGAGACCCAGTACTTC.

The rearrangement uses TRBV11-2 and TRBJ2-5, with D possibly being TRBD2 (5 bases). Germline V lookup: CDR1 SGHAT, CDR2 FQNNGV. This CDR3 spans 14 amino acids. Trimming removed 5 bases from V and 6 bases from J, with 16 bases in between. CDR3 in amino acids: CASSPYYGVKTQYF. The CDR3 DNA is TGTGCCAGCAGCCCCTATTACGGGGTGAAGACCCAGTACTTC.

CDR3 sequence (DNA): TGTGCCAGCAGCTTTGGGGGTACGGCTTTCTTT. Protein: CASSFGGTAFF. V gene TRBV7-2 combines with J gene TRBJ1-1; possibly TRBD1 for D (5 bases). Trimming took off 3 bases at V and 11 bases at J, with 10 bases between the two ends. The CDR3 covers 11 residues. Germline V CDR1 and CDR2: SGHTA, FQGNSA.

The chain couples TRBV27 to TRBJ1-1, with D uncertain. The V end lost 6 bases, the J end lost 0 bases, and 8 bases lay between the germline ends. Germline V gives CDR1 MNHEY, CDR2 SMNVEV (reference sequence). The CDR3 has 13 amino acids. CDR3 nucleotides: TGTGCCAGCAGGCCCCCCTTGAACACTGAAGCTTTCTTT. It yields the protein CASRPPLNTEAFF.

The chain is built from TRBV19 and TRBJ1-3; D remains unclear. The CDR3 loop spans 16 amino acids. The V end was cut by 6 bases, the J end by 0 bases, with 15 bases between. CDR1 and CDR2 from the germline V gene are LNHDA and SQIVND (reference sequence). CDR3 sequence: CASRPGQLNSGNTIYF. The CDR3 region has the DNA TGTGCCAGTAGACCCGGGCAGCTAAACTCTGGAAACACCATATATTTT.

The V call is TRBV12-5, the J call TRBJ1-1; D remains ambiguous. Per germline, CDR1 LGHNT and CDR2 FRNRAP. The CDR3 contains 12 residues. V lost 9 bases to trimming and J lost 4 bases, with 12 bases between them. The CDR3 DNA follows: TGTGCTAGCTCTCTATGGGGCACTGAAGCTTTCTTT. Protein sequence: CASSLWGTEAFF.

The chain carries TRBV28 and TRBJ2-7; possibly TRBD1 for D (7 bases). The V gene lost 1 base and the J gene lost 3 bases, with 19 bases spanning the gap. CDR3 size: 17 residues. Germline CDR1 reads MDHEN; CDR2 reads SYDVKM. The CDR3 reads CASSLSTGDSLNYEQYF. The CDR3, as DNA: TGTGCCAGCAGTTTATCTACGGGGGACAGCCTTAACTACGAGCAGTACTTC. Complete variable domain (other parts from reference TRBV28 and TRBJ2-7): DVKVTQSSRYLVKRTGEKVFLECVQDMDHENMFWYRQDPGLGLRLIYFSYDVKMKEKGDIPEGYSVSREKKERFSLILESASTNQTSMYLCASSLSTGDSLNYEQYFGPGTRLTVT.

This chain links TRBV6-6 with TRBJ1-4; TRBD1 might be the D (6 bases). This CDR3 spans 16 amino acids. Germline values: CDR1 MNHNY, CDR2 SVGAGI (reference sequence). Trimming stripped 0 bases from V and 5 bases from J, with 13 bases between. The CDR3 DNA reads as TGTGCCAGCAGTTACTCAAGGGGTCAGGGGAATGAAAAACTGTTTTTT. Translation: CASSYSRGQGNEKLFF.

V gene TRBV10-3 combines with J gene TRBJ2-1; D gene unclear. CDR3 size: 13 residues. From germline, CDR1 is ENHRY and CDR2 SYGVKD. Between the trimmed V and J ends, which lost 4 bases and 8 bases, there was a span of 12 bases. The CDR3 spells CAISVSTVDEQFF. The CDR3 DNA reads as TGTGCCATCAGTGTAAGCACCGTCGATGAGCAGTTCTTC.

The rearrangement links TRBV19 to TRBJ2-6; TRBD1 agrees at 7 bases. In germline, CDR1 is LNHDA, CDR2 SQIVND (reference sequence). The CDR3 is 17 residues long. The trim removed 3 bases at V and 0 bases at J, leaving 5 bases unmatched. In nucleotides, the CDR3 is TGTGCCAGTAGTATCCGACAGGGACACTCTGGGGCCAACGTCCTGACTTTC. It specifies CASSIRQGHSGANVLTF. Complete variable domain (other parts from reference TRBV19 and TRBJ2-6): DGGITQSPKYLFRKEGQNVTLSCEQNLNHDAMYWYRQDPGQGLRLIYYSQIVNDFQKGDIAEGYSVSREKKESFPLTVTSAQKNPTAFYLCASSIRQGHSGANVLTFGAGSRLTVL.

The V call is TRBV4-3, the J call TRBJ1-1; no clear D. CDR1 and CDR2 from the germline V gene are LGHNA and YSLEER. The CDR3 sequence is 15 residues long. Trimming left V 0 bases short and J 1 base short, with 9 bases between. The CDR3 coding sequence is TGCGCCAGCAGCCAAGATCTCTTGGGGAACACTGAAGCTTTCTTT. Translated: CASSQDLLGNTEAFF.

The chain links TRBV5-1 to TRBJ2-7, with TRBD2 identical over 7 bases. Unmatched junction bases numbered 13, after V lost 2 bases and J lost 2 bases. Germline CDR1 is SGHRS and CDR2 is YFSETQ. The CDR3 runs 17 residues. This CDR3 reads CASSLASSGSGAYEQYF. The CDR3 nucleotides are TGCGCCAGCAGCTTAGCCTCTTCGGGCAGCGGGGCCTACGAGCAGTACTTC. Full variable domain (rest looked up from reference TRBV5-1 and TRBJ2-7): KAGVTQTPRYLIKTRGQQVTLSCSPISGHRSVSWYQQTPGQGLQFLFEYFSETQRNKGNFPGRFSGRQFSNSRSEMNVSTLELGDSALYLCASSLASSGSGAYEQYFGPGTRLTVT.

The chain couples TRBV4-2 to TRBJ1-1, with 8 positions matching TRBD1. Germline V gene lookup returns CDR1 LGHNA and CDR2 YNFKEQ. The CDR3 sequence is 17 residues long. The V segment lost 0 bases and the J segment 3 bases; nucleotides outside the gene matches: 9. The CDR3 coding sequence is TGTGCCAGCAGCCAAGACGCCGGGACAGGAGTTCACACTGAAGCTTTCTTT. This gives the protein CASSQDAGTGVHTEAFF.

This chain uses TRBV10-3 with TRBJ1-2; 10 nucleotides line up with TRBD1. The V gene end was trimmed by 4 bases and the J gene end by 6 bases; junction bases not matched to a gene: 8. The length of the CDR3 is 15 residues. CDR1 and CDR2 from the germline V gene are ENHRY and SYGVKD. CDR3 protein: CAISASQGQGNGYTF. The DNA of the CDR3 is TGTGCCATCAGTGCTTCCCAGGGACAGGGGAATGGCTACACCTTC.

The chain has TRBV4-1 and TRBJ1-1; D perhaps matches TRBD1 (5 bases). The CDR3 runs to 16 residues. Trimming took 1 base from V and 2 from J, leaving 14 bases between them. Germline V gene sequence: CDR1 MGHRA, CDR2 YSYEKL. CDR3 DNA: TGCGCCAGCAGCCAAGGGGTTGGGGGGTATAACACTGAAGCTTTCTTT. It codes for CASSQGVGGYNTEAFF.